This is a list of T cell receptor beta chains from one sample in a study of OX40 agonist ivuxolimab in advanced cancers. The table came from immunoSEQ multiplex PCR; TCRdb's copy has only in-frame clones and leaves some out. The table shows over 55,000 clones, with approximately 90% occurring only once. The source material was CD4+ or CD8+ T cells sorted from blood, sampled in a trial of the OX40 agonist ivuxolimab. These receptors originate from an adult with an advanced solid tumor such as melanoma, head and neck, liver or kidney cancer. CDR3s leave out the opening cysteine and the closing phenylalanine or tryptophan. The size of a clone is reported for some rows only, either as once, few or many, or as a class for expanded clones.

v_gene	j_gene	abundance	CDR3aa
TRBV11-2	.	once	ASSSQTAYEQY
TRBV6-4	TRBJ2-2	.	ASSDRRGGTGELF
TRBV5-4	TRBJ1-1	.	ASSFPGQRGTEAF
TRBV5-1	TRBJ2-2	.	ASSFEGTGELF
TRBV7-2	TRBJ2-7	.	ASSFSGTGGYEQY
TRBV5-1	TRBJ2-7	.	ASSSGQGLYEQY
TRBV5-1	TRBJ2-2	.	ASSLAYTGELF
TRBV19	TRBJ1-5	once	ASRYSNQPQH
TRBV27	TRBJ1-1	.	ASSFSPWTGITEAF
TRBV6-6	TRBJ1-2	once	ASSPRESYGYT
TRBV4-1	TRBJ2-2	.	ASSLAKWTGELF
TRBV6-1	TRBJ2-2	.	ASKTLAGYTGELF
TRBV10-2	.	.	ASRELAGTSYEQY
TRBV5-1	TRBJ2-7	.	ASSWRGQGADEQY
TRBV5-5	TRBJ1-2	.	ASSPGDRANGYT
TRBV6-1	TRBJ1-6	few	ASSEYGDVYNSPLH
TRBV7-2	TRBJ1-4	.	ASSLAPRTGAEKLF
TRBV15	TRBJ2-5	.	ATSRVRLLQETQY
TRBV19	TRBJ2-2	.	ASSETRTGTTGELF
TRBV6-1	TRBJ1-1	.	ASSVNRNTEAF
TRBV30	TRBJ1-2	.	AWSLSAGSHGYT
TRBV7-6	TRBJ2-1	.	ASSPRRLAANEQF
TRBV6-1	TRBJ2-1	.	ASSELGGPQF
TRBV27	TRBJ2-7	few	ASTSVGGEQY
TRBV25-1	TRBJ2-1	.	ASSIGTGAINEQF
TRBV6-1	TRBJ2-2	few	ASSWKGASGELF
TRBV5-4	TRBJ1-3	.	ASSSYGNTIY
TRBV6-1	TRBJ1-4	once	ASTRTGGEKLF
TRBV6-5	TRBJ2-7	.	ASSYSNPEWGGEQY
TRBV19	TRBJ1-1	.	ASSMVINRATEAF
TRBV6-1	TRBJ2-3	.	ASSEAFFRGGDTQY
TRBV6-1	TRBJ2-2	once	ASRRQGMGTGELF
TRBV30	TRBJ2-3	.	AWRSSSRYTDTQY
TRBV5-1	TRBJ1-4	.	ASSLVPGGSEKLF
TRBV7-8	TRBJ2-7	.	ASTPTAGGKYEQY
TRBV5-1	TRBJ1-2	.	ASSHGTGTSYGYT
TRBV9	TRBJ2-2	.	ASSPGLQGGTGELF